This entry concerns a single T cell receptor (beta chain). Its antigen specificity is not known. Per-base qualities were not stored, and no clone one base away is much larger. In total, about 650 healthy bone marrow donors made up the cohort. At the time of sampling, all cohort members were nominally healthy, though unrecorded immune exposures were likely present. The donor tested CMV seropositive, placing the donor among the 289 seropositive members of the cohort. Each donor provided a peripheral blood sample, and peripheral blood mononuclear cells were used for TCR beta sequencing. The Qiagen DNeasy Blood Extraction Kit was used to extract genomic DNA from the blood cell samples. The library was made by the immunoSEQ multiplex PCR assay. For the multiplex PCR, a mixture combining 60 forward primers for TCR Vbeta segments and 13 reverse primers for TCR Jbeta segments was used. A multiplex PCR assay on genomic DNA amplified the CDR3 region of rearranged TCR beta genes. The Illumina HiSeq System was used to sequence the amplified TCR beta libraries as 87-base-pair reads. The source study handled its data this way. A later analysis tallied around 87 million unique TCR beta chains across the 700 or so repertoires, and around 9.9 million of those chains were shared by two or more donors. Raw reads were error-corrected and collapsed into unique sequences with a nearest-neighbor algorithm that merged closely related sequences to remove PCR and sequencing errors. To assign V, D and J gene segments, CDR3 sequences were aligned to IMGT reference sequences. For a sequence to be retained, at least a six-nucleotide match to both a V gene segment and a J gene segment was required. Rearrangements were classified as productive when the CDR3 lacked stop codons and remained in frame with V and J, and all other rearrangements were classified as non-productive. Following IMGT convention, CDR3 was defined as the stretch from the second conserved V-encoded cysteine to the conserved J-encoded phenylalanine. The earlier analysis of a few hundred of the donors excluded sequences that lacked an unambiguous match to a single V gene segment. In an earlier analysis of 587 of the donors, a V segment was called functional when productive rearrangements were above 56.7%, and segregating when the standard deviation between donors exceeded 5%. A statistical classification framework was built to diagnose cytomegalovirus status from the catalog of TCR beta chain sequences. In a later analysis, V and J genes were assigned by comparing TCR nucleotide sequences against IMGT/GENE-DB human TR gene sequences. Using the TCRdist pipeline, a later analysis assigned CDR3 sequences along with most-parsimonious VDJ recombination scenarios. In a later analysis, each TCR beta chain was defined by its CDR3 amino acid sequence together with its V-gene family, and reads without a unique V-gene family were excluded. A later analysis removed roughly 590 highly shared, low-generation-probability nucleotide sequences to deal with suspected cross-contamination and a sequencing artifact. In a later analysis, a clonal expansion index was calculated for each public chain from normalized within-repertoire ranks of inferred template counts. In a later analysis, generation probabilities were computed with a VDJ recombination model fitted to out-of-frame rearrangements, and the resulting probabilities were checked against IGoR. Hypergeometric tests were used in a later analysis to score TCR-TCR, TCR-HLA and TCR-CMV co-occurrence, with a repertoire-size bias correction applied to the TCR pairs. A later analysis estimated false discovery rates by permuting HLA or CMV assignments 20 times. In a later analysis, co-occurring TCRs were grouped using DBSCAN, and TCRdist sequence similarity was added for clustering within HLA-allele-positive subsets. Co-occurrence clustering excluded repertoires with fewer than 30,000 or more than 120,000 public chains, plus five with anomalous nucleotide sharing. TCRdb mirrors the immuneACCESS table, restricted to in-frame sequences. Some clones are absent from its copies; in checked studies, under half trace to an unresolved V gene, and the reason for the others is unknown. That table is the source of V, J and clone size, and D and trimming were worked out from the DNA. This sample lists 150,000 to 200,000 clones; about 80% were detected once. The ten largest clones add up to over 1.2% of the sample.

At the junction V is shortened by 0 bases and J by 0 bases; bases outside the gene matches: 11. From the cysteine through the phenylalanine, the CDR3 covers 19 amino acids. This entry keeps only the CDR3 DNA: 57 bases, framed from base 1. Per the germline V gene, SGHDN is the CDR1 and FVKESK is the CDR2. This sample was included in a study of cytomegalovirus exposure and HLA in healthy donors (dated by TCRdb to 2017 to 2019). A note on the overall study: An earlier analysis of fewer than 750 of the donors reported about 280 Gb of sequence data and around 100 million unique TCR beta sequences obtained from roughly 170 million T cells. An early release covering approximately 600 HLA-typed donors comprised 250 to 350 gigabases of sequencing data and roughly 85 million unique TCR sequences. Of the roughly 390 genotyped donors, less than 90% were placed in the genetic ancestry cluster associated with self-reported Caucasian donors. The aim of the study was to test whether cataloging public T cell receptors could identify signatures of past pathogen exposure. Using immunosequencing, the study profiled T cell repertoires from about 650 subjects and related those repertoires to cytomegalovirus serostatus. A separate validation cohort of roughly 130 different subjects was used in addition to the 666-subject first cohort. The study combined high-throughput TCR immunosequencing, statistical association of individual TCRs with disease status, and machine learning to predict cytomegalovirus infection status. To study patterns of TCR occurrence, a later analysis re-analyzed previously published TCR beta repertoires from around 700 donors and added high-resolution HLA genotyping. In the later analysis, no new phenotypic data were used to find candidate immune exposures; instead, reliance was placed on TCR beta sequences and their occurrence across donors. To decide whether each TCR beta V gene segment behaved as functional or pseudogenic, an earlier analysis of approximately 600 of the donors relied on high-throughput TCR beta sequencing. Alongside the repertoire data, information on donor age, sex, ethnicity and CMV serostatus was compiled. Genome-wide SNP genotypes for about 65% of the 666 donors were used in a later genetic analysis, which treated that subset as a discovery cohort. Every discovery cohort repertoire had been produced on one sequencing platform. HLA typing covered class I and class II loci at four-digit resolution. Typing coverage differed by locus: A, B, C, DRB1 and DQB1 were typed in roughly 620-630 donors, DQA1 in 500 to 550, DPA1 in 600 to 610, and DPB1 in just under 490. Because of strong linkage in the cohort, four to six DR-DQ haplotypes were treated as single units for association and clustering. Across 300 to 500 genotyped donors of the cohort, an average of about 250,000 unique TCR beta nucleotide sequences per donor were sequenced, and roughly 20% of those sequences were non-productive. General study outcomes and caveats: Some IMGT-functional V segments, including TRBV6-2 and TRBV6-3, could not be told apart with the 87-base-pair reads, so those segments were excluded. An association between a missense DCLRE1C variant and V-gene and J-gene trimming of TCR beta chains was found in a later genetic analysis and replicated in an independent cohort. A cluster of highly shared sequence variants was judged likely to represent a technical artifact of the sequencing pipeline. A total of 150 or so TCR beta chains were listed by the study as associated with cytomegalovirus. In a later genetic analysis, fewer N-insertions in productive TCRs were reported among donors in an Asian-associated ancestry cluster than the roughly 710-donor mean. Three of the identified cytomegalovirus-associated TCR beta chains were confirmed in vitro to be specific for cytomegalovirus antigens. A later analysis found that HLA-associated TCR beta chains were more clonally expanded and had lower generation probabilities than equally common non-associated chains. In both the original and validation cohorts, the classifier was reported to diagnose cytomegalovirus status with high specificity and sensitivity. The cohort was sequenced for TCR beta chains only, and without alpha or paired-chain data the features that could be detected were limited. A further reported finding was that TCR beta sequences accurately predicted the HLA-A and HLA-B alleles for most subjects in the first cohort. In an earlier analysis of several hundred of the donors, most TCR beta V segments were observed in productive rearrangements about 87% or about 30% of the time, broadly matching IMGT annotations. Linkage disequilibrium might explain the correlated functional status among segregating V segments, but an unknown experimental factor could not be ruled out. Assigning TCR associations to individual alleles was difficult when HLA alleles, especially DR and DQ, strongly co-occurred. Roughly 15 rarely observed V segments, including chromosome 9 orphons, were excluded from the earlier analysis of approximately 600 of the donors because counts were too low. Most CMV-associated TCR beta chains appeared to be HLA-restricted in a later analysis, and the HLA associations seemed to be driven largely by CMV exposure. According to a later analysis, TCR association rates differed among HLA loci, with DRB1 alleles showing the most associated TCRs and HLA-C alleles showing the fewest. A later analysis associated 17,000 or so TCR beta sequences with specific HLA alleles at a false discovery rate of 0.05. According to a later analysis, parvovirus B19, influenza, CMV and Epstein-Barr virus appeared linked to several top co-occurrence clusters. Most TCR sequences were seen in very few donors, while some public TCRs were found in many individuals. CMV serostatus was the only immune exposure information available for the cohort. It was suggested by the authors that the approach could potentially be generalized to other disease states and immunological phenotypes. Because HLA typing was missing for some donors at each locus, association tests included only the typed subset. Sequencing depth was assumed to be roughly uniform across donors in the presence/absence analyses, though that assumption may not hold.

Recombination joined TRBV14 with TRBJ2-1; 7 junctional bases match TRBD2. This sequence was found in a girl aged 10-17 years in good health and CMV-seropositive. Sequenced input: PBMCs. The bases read TGTGCCAGCAGCCAAGATTGGGTTGTAGGCGGGGGCTCCTACAATGAGCAGTTCTTC. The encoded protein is CASSQDWVVGGGSYNEQFF.